This TCR beta chain came from a study of T-cell reconstitution after alpha-beta-depleted transplantation in children. This sample's TCRbeta library carried unique molecular identifier barcodes. TCRdb reanalysed the PCR reads using MiXCR and keeps one entry per CDR3 protein. This sample has roughly 120,000 distinct CDR3 sequences, with around 10% found just once. General study findings and limits: Certain patients had high TCRbeta diversity at day 60, and it came from recipient T cells and thymic progenitors that survived. Several hundred expanded graft clones reportedly were the source of alpha-beta T cells about two months after transplant. T-cell counts and diversity at one year post-transplant came mainly from newly produced T cells.

The CDR3 consists of 13 residues. J gave up 7 bases and V 4 bases, and 6 bases lay outside the gene matches. Germline CDR1 is LNHNV and CDR2 is YYDKDF (reference sequence). Turning to this clonotype: Its antigen is undetermined.

The TCR sequence derives from a boy between 2 and 10 years old with acute lymphoblastic leukemia, due to receive a stem cell transplant. The sequenced sample was PBMCs, obtained before TCRalphabeta/CD19-depleted stem cell transplant. This chain joins TRBV15 and TRBJ2-7; 8 bases map to TRBD1. The DNA for the CDR3 is TGTGCCACCAGCAAGCAGGGGGCGGGGGAGCAGTACTTC. Translating it yields CATSKQGAGEQYF.